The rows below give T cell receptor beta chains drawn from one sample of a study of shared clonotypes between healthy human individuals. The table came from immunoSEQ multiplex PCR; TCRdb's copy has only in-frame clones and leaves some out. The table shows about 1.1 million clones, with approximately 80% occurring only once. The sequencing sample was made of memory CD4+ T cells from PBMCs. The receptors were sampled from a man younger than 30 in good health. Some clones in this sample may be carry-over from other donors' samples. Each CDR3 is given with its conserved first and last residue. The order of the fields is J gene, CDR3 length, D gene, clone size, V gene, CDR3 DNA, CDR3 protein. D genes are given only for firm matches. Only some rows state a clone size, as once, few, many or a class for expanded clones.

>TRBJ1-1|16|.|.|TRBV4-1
TGCGCCAGCAGCCAAGCCGGCGCCCCGAGTGAGACTGAAGCTTTCTTT
CASSQAGAPSETEAFF
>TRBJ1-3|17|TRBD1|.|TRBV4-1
TGCGCCAGCAGCCCTTCCGGGACAGGGGCAGGAGGAAACACCATATATTTT
CASSPSGTGAGGNTIYF
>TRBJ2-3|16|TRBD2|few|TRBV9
TGTGCCAGCAGCGTAGGCAGTAGCGGGAGTATGGATACGCAGTATTTT
CASSVGSSGSMDTQYF
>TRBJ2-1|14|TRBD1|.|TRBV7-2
TGTGCCAGCACCCAGGACAGGGGTAGCAATGAGCAGTTCTTC
CASTQDRGSNEQFF
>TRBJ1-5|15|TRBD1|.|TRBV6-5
TGTGCCAGCAGTCTTCGACAGGGGGCCTTTCAGCCCCAGCATTTT
CASSLRQGAFQPQHF
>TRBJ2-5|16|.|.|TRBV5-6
TGTGCCAGCAGCTTAGGGGACAACCAAAGGGAAGAGACCCAGTACTTC
CASSLGDNQREETQYF
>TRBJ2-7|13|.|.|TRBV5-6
TGTGCCAGCACCCCGGTCGGAAAACAGACGGAGTACTTC
CASTPVGKQTEYF
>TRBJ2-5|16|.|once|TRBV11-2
TGTGCCAGCAGCACAACCCCAGCGGCGTACCAAGAGACCCAGTACTTC
CASSTTPAAYQETQYF
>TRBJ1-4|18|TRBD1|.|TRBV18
TGTGCCAGCTCACCGCTCAGGGACAGCGCATCAACTAATGAAAAACTGTTTTTT
CASSPLRDSASTNEKLFF
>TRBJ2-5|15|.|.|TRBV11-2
TGTGCCAGCAGCTTAGATGGTAGTGCCCAAGAGACCCAGTACTTC
CASSLDGSAQETQYF
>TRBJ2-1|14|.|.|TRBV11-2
TGTGCCAGCAGCTTCGGGGCCTTCTACAATGAGCAGTTCTTC
CASSFGAFYNEQFF
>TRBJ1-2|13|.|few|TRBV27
TGTGCCAGCAGTTACAGGGTGAACTATGGCTACACCTTC
CASSYRVNYGYTF
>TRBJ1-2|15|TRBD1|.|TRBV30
TGTGCCTGGAGTGTACAGACAGGGAGACATAAGGGCTACACCTTC
CAWSVQTGRHKGYTF
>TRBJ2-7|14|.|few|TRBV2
TGTGCCAGCAGTCATGACAGATTCCTCTACGAGCAGTACTTC
CASSHDRFLYEQYF
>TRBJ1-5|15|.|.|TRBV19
TGTGCCAGTAGTATAGGGGCAGGGCGGAGTCAGCCCCAGCATTTT
CASSIGAGRSQPQHF
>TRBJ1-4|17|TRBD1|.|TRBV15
TGTGCCACCAGCCCGGGACAGGGAAGTTTAACTAATGAAAAACTGTTTTTT
CATSPGQGSLTNEKLFF
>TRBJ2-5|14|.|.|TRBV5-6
TGTGCCTCGCTAAAACGCGGGATTCAAGAGACCCAGTACTTC
CASLKRGIQETQYF
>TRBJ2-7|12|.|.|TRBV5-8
TGTGCCAGCAGCTTAACTAGCCACGAGCAGTACTTC
CASSLTSHEQYF
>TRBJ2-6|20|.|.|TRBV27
TGTGCCAGCAGTTTACCCCATTGGCAGGCTCGACCCTCTGGGGCCAACGTCCTGACTTTC
CASSLPHWQARPSGANVLTF
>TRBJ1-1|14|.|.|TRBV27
TGTGCCAGCAGTTTATCGGGGGCGAACACTGAAGCTTTCTTT
CASSLSGANTEAFF
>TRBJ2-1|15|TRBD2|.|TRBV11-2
TGTGCCAGCAGTTTTGGAGTAGCGGGAGTAAATGAGCAGTTCTTC
CASSFGVAGVNEQFF
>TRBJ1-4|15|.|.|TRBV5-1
TGCGCCAGCAGCCTTACCGGGACCAACGAGGAAAAACTGTTTTTT
CASSLTGTNEEKLFF
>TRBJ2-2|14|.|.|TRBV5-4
TGTGCCAGCAGCTTGGGATGGGGCACCGGGGAGCTGTTTTTT
CASSLGWGTGELFF
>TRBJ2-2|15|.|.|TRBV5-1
TGCGCCAGCAGCTTGAGGCAGGGAGGAACCGGGGAGCTGTTTTTT
CASSLRQGGTGELFF
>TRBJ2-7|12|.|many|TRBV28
TGTGCCAGCGGACGGCCTGACTTCGAGCAGTACTTC
CASGRPDFEQYF
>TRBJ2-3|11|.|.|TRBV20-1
TGCAGTGCTAGATACCGGGATACGCAGTATTTT
CSARYRDTQYF
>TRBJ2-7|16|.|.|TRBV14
TGTGCCAGCAGCCAACCTTCGACTGGGGCTACCTACGAGCAGTACTTC
CASSQPSTGATYEQYF
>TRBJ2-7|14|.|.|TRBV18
TGTGCCAGCTCACCGCCCAGGGGCACCTACGAGCAGTACTTC
CASSPPRGTYEQYF
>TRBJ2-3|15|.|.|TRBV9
TGTGCCAGCAGCGTAAGTCCGGGGTCTGGGGATACGCAGTATTTT
CASSVSPGSGDTQYF
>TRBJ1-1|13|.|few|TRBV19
TGTGCCAGTAGTTTGGGGTTGTACACTGAAGCTTTCTTT
CASSLGLYTEAFF
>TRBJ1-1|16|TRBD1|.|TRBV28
TGTGCCAGCAGTTTCACCAGGGGGCGGGGGAACACTGAAGCTTTCTTT
CASSFTRGRGNTEAFF
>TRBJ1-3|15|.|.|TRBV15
TGTGCCACCAGCAGAGATGGGCAGGTTGGAAACACCATATATTTT
CATSRDGQVGNTIYF
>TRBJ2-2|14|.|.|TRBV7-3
TGTGCCAGCAGCACACACAGGGACACCGGGGAGCTGTTTTTT
CASSTHRDTGELFF
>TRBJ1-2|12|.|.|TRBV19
TGTGCCAGTAGTGGCCCGTGGAGAGGCTACACCTTC
CASSGPWRGYTF
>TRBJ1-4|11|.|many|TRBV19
TGTGCCAGTAGTAATGATGAAAAACTGTTTTTT
CASSNDEKLFF
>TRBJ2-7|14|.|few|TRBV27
TGTGCCAGCAGTTCCCGACTTGGGAGTGACGAGCAGTACTTC
CASSSRLGSDEQYF
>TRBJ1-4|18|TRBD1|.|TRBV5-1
TGCGCCAGCAGCTTGGACGGACAGGGGGCTACAACTAATGAAAAACTGTTTTTT
CASSLDGQGATTNEKLFF
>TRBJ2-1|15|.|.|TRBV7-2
TGTGCCAGCAGCCTTGACTGGAGCTCCTACAATGAGCAGTTCTTC
CASSLDWSSYNEQFF
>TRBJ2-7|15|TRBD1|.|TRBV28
TGTGCCAGCAGTTCCCGTCGGGACAGAAACTACGAGCAGTACTTC
CASSSRRDRNYEQYF
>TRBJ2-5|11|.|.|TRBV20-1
TGCAGTGCTAGCGGGATGGAGACCCAGTACTTC
CSASGMETQYF
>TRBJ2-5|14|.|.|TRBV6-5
TGTGCCAGCAGTTATTTGCAAGGGCAGGAGACCCAGTACTTC
CASSYLQGQETQYF
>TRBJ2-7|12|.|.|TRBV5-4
TGTGCCAGCAGTCAGACAGCATACGAGCAGTACTTC
CASSQTAYEQYF
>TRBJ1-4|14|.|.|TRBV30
TGTGCCTGGAGTCCCGGGTCCAATAATGAAAAACTGTTTTTT
CAWSPGSNNEKLFF
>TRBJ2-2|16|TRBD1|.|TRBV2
TGTGCCAGCAGAAGAACAGGGGCCCTATACACCGGGGAGCTGTTTTTT
CASRRTGALYTGELFF
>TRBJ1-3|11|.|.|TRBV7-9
TGTGCCAGCAGCCTTACAGTCCCCATATATTTT
CASSLTVPIYF
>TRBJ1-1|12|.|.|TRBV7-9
TGTGCCAGCAGGTCGACTGGGGCTCAAGCTTTCTTT
CASRSTGAQAFF
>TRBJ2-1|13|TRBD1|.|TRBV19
TGTGCCACTCGATCTACACAGGGGAGTGAGCAGTTCTTC
CATRSTQGSEQFF
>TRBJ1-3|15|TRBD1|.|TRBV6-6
TGTGCCAGCAGTTCCGGACAGGACTCTGGAAACACCATATATTTT
CASSSGQDSGNTIYF
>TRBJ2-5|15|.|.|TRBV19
TGTGCCAGTAGTAATACGGGAGCAGGTCAAGAGACCCAGTACTTC
CASSNTGAGQETQYF
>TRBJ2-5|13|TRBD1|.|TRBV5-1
TGCGCCAGCAGAACAGGGGGAGGAGAGACCCAGTACTTC
CASRTGGGETQYF